These 16 T cell receptor beta chains came from one sample sequenced in a study of T cell changes during pregnancy in multiple sclerosis. Repertoires were generated with immunoSEQ multiplex PCR, while TCRdb's copy carries only in-frame clones and drops some. The sample has 70,000 to 95,000 clones, around 93% seen once. Specimen: peripheral blood, collected in the first trimester of pregnancy. The receptors stem from a female donor with multiple sclerosis, enrolled in a pregnancy study.

The rearrangement joins TRBV2 to TRBJ1-2; D is undetermined. The ends were cut back, 7 bases at V and 4 bases at J, with 19 bases in the middle. The CDR3 length is 15 residues. Germline V CDR1 and CDR2: SNHLY, FYNNEI. CDR3: CASTPSPHLAYGYTF. CDR3 nucleotide sequence: TGTGCCAGCACCCCATCCCCCCATCTAGCCTATGGCTACACCTTC.

The J gene is TRBJ2-1, the V gene TRBV11-2, with D tentatively TRBD2 (6 bases). V lost 1 base and J 9 bases, leaving 10 bases between the germline ends. The CDR3 is 13 residues long. The germline gives CDR1 SGHAT, CDR2 FQNNGV. CDR3 nucleotides: TGTGCCAGCAGCTTAGGTCCTAGCGTTGAGCAGTTCTTC. Translating gives CASSLGPSVEQFF.

The chain uses TRBV18 and TRBJ1-2; 9 bases line up with TRBD1. V shed 5 bases, J shed 3 bases, and the junction held 7 bases outside the gene matches. CDR1 and CDR2 from the germline V gene are KGHSH and LQKENI. The CDR3 consists of 15 residues. The CDR3 DNA reads TGTGCCAGCTCAAGACAGGGGGTATTGGACTATGGCTACACCTTC. It is translated as CASSRQGVLDYGYTF. Filled out from reference TRBV18 and TRBJ1-2, the complete variable domain reads NAGVMQNPRHLVRRRGQEARLRCSPMKGHSHVYWYRQLPEEGLKFMVYLQKENIIDESGMPKERFSAEFPKEGPSILRIQQVVRGDSAAYFCASSRQGVLDYGYTFGSGTRLTVV.

V is TRBV10-3 and J is TRBJ1-1; D is perhaps TRBD1 (5 bases). CDR3 length equals 14 residues. Germline V gene lookup returns CDR1 ENHRY and CDR2 SYGVKD. The V gene lost 9 bases and the J gene lost 7 bases, with 21 bases spanning the gap. Written as DNA, the CDR3 is TGTGCCATTTGGACACCGTCGGTTTTGGGTGAAGCTTTCTTT. As protein: CAIWTPSVLGEAFF.

This chain links TRBV18 with TRBJ1-2; D ambiguous. In germline, CDR1 is KGHSH, CDR2 LQKENI. Trimming removed 0 bases from V and 11 bases from J, with 13 bases in between. The CDR3 sequence is 13 residues long. CDR3 bases: TGTGCCAGCTCACCACCTGCGGTTCTAGGTTACACCTTC. It encodes CASSPPAVLGYTF.

This clone was seen just once. The chain joins TRBV6-1 to TRBJ2-6; 7 positions match TRBD2. The CDR3 contains 17 residues. CDR1 and CDR2 (germline): MNHNS, SASEGT. The V and J ends lost 3 bases and 0 bases, in that order; junction bases with no gene match: 5. Here the CDR3 DNA reads TGTGCCAGCAGTGACCTGGCGGGGGACTCTGGGGCCAACGTCCTGACTTTC. Translating gives CASSDLAGDSGANVLTF.

The chain is built from TRBV5-6 and TRBJ2-7; 8 bases are shared with TRBD1. Germline values: CDR1 SGHDT, CDR2 YYEEEE. CDR3 size: 13 residues. V shed 3 bases, J shed 3 bases, and the junction held 2 bases outside the gene matches. The CDR3 DNA sequence: TGTGCCAGCAGCTCTGGGACAGGCTACGAGCAGTACTTC. Translation gives CASSSGTGYEQYF. The complete variable domain, with remaining parts taken from reference TRBV5-6 and TRBJ2-7, reads DAGVTQSPTHLIKTRGQQVTLRCSPKSGHDTVSWYQQALGQGPQFIFQYYEEEERQRGNFPDRFSGHQFPNYSSELNVNALLLGDSALYLCASSSGTGYEQYFGPGTRLTVT.

The V and J genes are TRBV9 and TRBJ2-1, with 7 bases matching TRBD2. The germline gives CDR1 SGDLS, CDR2 YYNGEE. V lost 7 bases and J lost 5; bases outside the gene matches: 0. This CDR3 has 11 amino acids. The CDR3 loop reads CASGGDNEQFF. In DNA form, the CDR3 reads TGTGCCAGCGGGGGGGACAATGAGCAGTTCTTC.

V and J are TRBV10-1 and TRBJ2-3; TRBD2 matches at 10 bases. Germline-derived CDR1 and CDR2 are WNHNN and SYGVQD (reference sequence). Unmatched junction bases numbered 7, after V lost 3 bases and J lost 4 bases. The CDR3 is 16 residues long. For the CDR3, the DNA is TGCGCCAGCAGTGAAAGAGCGGGGGGGCCTTCAGATACGCAGTATTTT. This encodes CASSERAGGPSDTQYF.

CDR3 DNA sequence: TGCGCCAGCAGCCAGGGACTAGCGGGGAAAGAGACCCAGTACTTC. Encoded protein: CASSQGLAGKETQYF. The chain is built from TRBV4-1 and TRBJ2-5, with TRBD2 matching 13 bases. V lost 3 bases to trimming and J lost 3 bases; unmatched junction nucleotides: 1. The CDR3 has 15 residues. CDR1 and CDR2 (germline): MGHRA, YSYEKL.

DNA for the CDR3: TGTGCCAGCAGTTACTTCACGACTAGCGGGGTAGAGACCCAGTACTTC. It specifies CASSYFTTSGVETQYF. The rearrangement joins TRBV6-5 to TRBJ2-5; 11 bases fit TRBD2. The CDR3 has 16 amino acids. Germline V gene lookup returns CDR1 MNHEY and CDR2 SVGAGI. Unmatched junction bases numbered 5, after V lost 1 base and J lost 4 bases.

The chain recombines TRBV7-6 with TRBJ2-1; TRBD2 matches at 14 bases. With 4 bases clipped from V and 5 bases from J, the junction kept 10 bases outside the gene matches. Per the germline V gene, CDR1 is SGHVS and CDR2 is FNYEAQ. The CDR3 is 18 residues long. The CDR3 loop is CASSSRTSGGLAHNEQFF. The CDR3 nucleotides are TGTGCCAGCAGCTCCCGGACTAGCGGGGGGCTGGCTCACAATGAGCAGTTCTTC. Supplemented by reference TRBV7-6 and TRBJ2-1, the full variable domain reads GAGVSQSPRYKVTKRGQDVALRCDPISGHVSLYWYRQALGQGPEFLTYFNYEAQQDKSGLPNDRFSAERPEGSISTLTIQRTEQRDSAMYRCASSSRTSGGLAHNEQFFGPGTRLTVL.

The chain combines TRBV19 with TRBJ2-5; the D gene is possibly TRBD1 (6 bases). Germline V CDR1 and CDR2: LNHDA, SQIVND (reference sequence). This CDR3 has 15 amino acids. The germline V and J ends were trimmed by 3 bases and 2 bases, with 13 bases remaining between them. CDR3 nucleotides: TGTGCCAGTAGTATGGTAGGAGGACAGCAAGAGACCCAGTACTTC. Encoded protein: CASSMVGGQQETQYF.

The rearrangement uses TRBV5-1 and TRBJ2-2; weak D call: TRBD1 (6 bases). Germline V gives CDR1 SGHRS, CDR2 YFSETQ. With 1 base removed from V and 0 bases from J, the gap between germline ends came to 10 bases. CDR3 length equals 16 residues. CDR3 DNA: TGCGCCAGCAGCTTGTCAGGGGCCCCGAACACCGGGGAGCTGTTTTTT. It translates to CASSLSGAPNTGELFF.

This clone was counted a single time. This chain uses TRBV30 with TRBJ1-1; 10 bases match TRBD1. Germline CDR1 GTSNPN, CDR2 SVGIG (reference sequence). The trim removed 7 bases at V and 4 bases at J, leaving 21 bases unmatched. CDR3 length: 18 amino acids. CDR3 DNA: TGTGCCTTACCCGGGACAGGGGTGAATCTGAGGGTCAGCACTGAAGCTTTCTTT. It encodes CALPGTGVNLRVSTEAFF.

This chain joins TRBV10-3 and TRBJ1-4, with D possibly TRBD1 on 5 matching bases. CDR3 length: 16 amino acids. V was clipped by 4 bases and J by 0 bases, with 12 bases between them. From germline, CDR1 is ENHRY and CDR2 SYGVKD. The CDR3 region is CAISVGRVATNEKLFF. The CDR3 DNA reads as TGTGCCATCAGTGTGGGCAGGGTGGCAACTAATGAAAAACTGTTTTTT.